This T cell receptor (beta chain) was captured by sequencing in a study of blood T cell repertoires in COVID-19 (TCRdb year 2020). With respect to the entire study: Collaborator samples came from the United States, Italy and Spain and covered acute and convalescent phases of COVID-19. Where available, HLA class I and class II types were taken from metadata supplied by the sample provider and were not determined by assay-based typing. Deeply sampled blood TCRbeta repertoires from subjects exposed to, actively infected with, or recovered from COVID-19 were included in the dataset. The sample metadata nearly always contained a de-identified subject ID, COVID-19 status, age in years and sex. The prospective study material was composed of cDNA or gDNA derived from T cells, B-cell-depleted T cells, or PBMCs. The repertoires were released in a freely available public database intended as a resource for research on the immune response to SARS-CoV-2. Samples were obtained from the ongoing ImmuneRACE study (first 160 participants) and from about 1,300 subjects provided by 6 global collaborators. Points the paper makes about the study in general: How much clinical and demographic metadata was included differed by source and by participant, and the metadata was provided uncurated.

Whole blood was collected in K2EDTA tubes by collaborating institutions according to the institutions' own protocols. For TCRbeta analysis, collaborators shipped samples as frozen whole blood, isolated PBMCs, or DNA extracted from either of those sample types. The immunoSEQ Assay, a bias-controlled multiplex PCR, was used to amplify TCRbeta CDR3 regions from genomic DNA. Regarding the original processing steps: The number of nucleated cells in each sample was estimated by amplification of reference gene primers within the assay. Sequence reads were collapsed and filtered to measure the absolute abundance of every unique TCRbeta CDR3 rearrangement. For each sample, productive Simpson clonality was calculated by taking the square root of Simpson's diversity index across productive rearrangements. In TCRdb, the immuneACCESS table is reduced to in-frame sequences with V and J assigned. These tables do not hold every clone; where another copy was compared, an unresolved V gene accounts for under half, and the others remain unexplained. V and J calls and clone size come straight from that table; D and trimming were deduced from the DNA. The sample includes 110,000 or so clones, with over 75% observed a single time. The top ten clones comprise 4% to 5% of the sample.

On this clone: No cognate antigen has been identified for it. The sample holds no much larger clone one base away, and base qualities are not on file.

V sheds 5 bases and J sheds 4 bases, leaving 9 bases between their ends. CDR1 and CDR2 are read off the germline V gene as SGHDT and YYEEEE. Measured from the cysteine to the phenylalanine, the CDR3 is 12 residues long. The read is trimmed to its CDR3 DNA, 36 bases read in frame from base 1. Sequenced material: peripheral blood. The receptor was derived from a man in his forties or fifties with acute or convalescent COVID-19. Here the chain combines TRBV5-6 and TRBJ1-1; matching of 5 bases hints at TRBD1 as the D gene. The CDR3 protein is CASSMGGTEAFF. At the DNA level, the sequence is TGTGCCAGCAGTATGGGGGGCACTGAAGCTTTCTTT. This CDR3, with the reference TRBV5-6 and TRBJ1-1 proteins standing in past its ends, gives the full variable domain DAGVTQSPTHLIKTRGQQVTLRCSPKSGHDTVSWYQQALGQGPQFIFQYYEEEERQRGNFPDRFSGHQFPNYSSELNVNALLLGDSALYLCASSMGGTEAFFGQGTRLTVV.